This is a list of T cell receptor beta chains from one sample in a study of blood T cell repertoires in COVID-19. Some clones are missing from TCRdb's copy, which holds only in-frame ones; the method was immunoSEQ multiplex PCR. This sample carries roughly 64,000 clones, approximately 83% of them seen once, and the ten largest clones take more than 0.95%. Sequenced material: peripheral blood. All receptors come from a man aged 35 to 55 with acute or convalescent COVID-19. The CDR3 runs from the conserved cysteine through the conserved F or W. The D gene is left open where the match is weak. Size values are once, few and many counts, or a class for expanded clones, and some rows have none.

. | . | TRBJ1-6 | TRBV19 | TGTGCCAGTCACAGGTTGGGATCACCCCTCCACTTT | CASHRLGSPLHF
. | . | TRBJ2-3 | TRBV6-5 | TGTGCCAGCAGTCCCTCGGACAGTCCACAAGATACGCAGTATTTT | CASSPSDSPQDTQYF
once | . | TRBJ2-5 | TRBV11-3 | TGTGCCAGCAGCTTTAGCTCCCAAGAGACCCAGTACTTC | CASSFSSQETQYF
. | TRBD1 | TRBJ2-1 | TRBV30 | TGTGCCTGGAGCCGACAGGGATCTTTATATGAGCAGTTCTTC | CAWSRQGSLYEQFF
. | TRBD2 | TRBJ2-1 | TRBV5-4 | TGTGCCAGCAGCTCGGGGGGGGCAGGGTGGTCGAATGAGCAGTTCTTC | CASSSGGAGWSNEQFF
. | . | TRBJ1-6 | TRBV14 | TGTGCCAGCAGCCCCCTGAGCTCCTATAATTCACCCCTCCACTTT | CASSPLSSYNSPLHF
. | TRBD1 | TRBJ1-5 | TRBV5-8 | TGTGCCAGCAGCCCAACAGGGGACGATAGCAATCAGCCCCAGCATTTT | CASSPTGDDSNQPQHF
. | TRBD2 | TRBJ2-3 | TRBV9 | TGTGCCAGCAGCGAATTCCTCGCGGGGGGGCCAGGGGATACGCAGTATTTT | CASSEFLAGGPGDTQYF
. | . | TRBJ1-2 | TRBV29-1 | TGCAGCGTTGTCGAGCAGGGATATGGCTACACCTTC | CSVVEQGYGYTF
. | . | TRBJ1-6 | TRBV4-1 | TGCGCCAGCAGCCCGACCCCCAGGGGAGGGTCCTATAATTCACCCCTCCACTTT | CASSPTPRGGSYNSPLHF
. | . | TRBJ2-2 | TRBV3-1/TRBV3-2 | TGTGCCAGCAGCCAAGGTGGACTCATCACCGGGGAGCTGTTTTTT | CASSQGGLITGELFF
. | TRBD2 | TRBJ2-1 | TRBV14 | TGTGCCAGCAGCCAAGAACTACGGCTAGCGGGATACAATGAGCAGTTCTTC | CASSQELRLAGYNEQFF
. | . | TRBJ1-4 | TRBV15 | TGTGCCACCAGCCGGGGGGGTATAGCTAATGAAAAACTGTTTTTT | CATSRGGIANEKLFF
. | TRBD1 | TRBJ1-6 | TRBV4-2 | TGTGCCAGCAGCCAAGAAGGAACAGGGGGCATCGATTCACCCCTCCACTTT | CASSQEGTGGIDSPLHF
. | TRBD1 | TRBJ2-5 | TRBV5-4 | TGTGCCAGCAGTTGGACAGGGGAAGAGACCCAGTACTTC | CASSWTGEETQYF
. | . | TRBJ2-5 | TRBV7-3 | TGTGCCAGCAGCCCAAGGCGGGGCCAAGAGACCCAGTACTTC | CASSPRRGQETQYF
. | . | TRBJ1-3 | TRBV27 | TGTGCCAGCAGTCCCGCGGGTGGAAACACCATATATTTT | CASSPAGGNTIYF
. | . | TRBJ1-2 | TRBV23-1 | TGCGCCAGCAGTCAATGGGGGCCTTACTATGGCTACACCTTC | CASSQWGPYYGYTF
. | . | TRBJ1-2 | TRBV5-1 | TGCGCCAGCAGCTTGGATGGTACATGGCCTAACTATGGCTACACCTTC | CASSLDGTWPNYGYTF
. | . | TRBJ1-2 | TRBV12-2 | TGTGCAAGTCGCAACCCCGGGGTCGGAGATGGCTACACCTTC | CASRNPGVGDGYTF
. | TRBD1 | TRBJ2-7 | TRBV5-1 | TGCGCCAGCAGGCAAGATTGGGCCGGGACAGGGTATAAGGGGGCGCAGTACTTC | CASRQDWAGTGYKGAQYF
. | . | TRBJ1-2 | TRBV14 | TGTGCCAGCAGCCAAGATGGCTCGGCCCAGGGGACCTATGGCTACACCTTC | CASSQDGSAQGTYGYTF
. | TRBD1 | TRBJ1-1 | TRBV11-2 | TGTGCCAGCAGCTTTCAGGGGGGAAGAAACACTGAAGCTTTCTTT | CASSFQGGRNTEAFF
. | . | TRBJ1-1 | TRBV27 | TGTGCCAGCAGGGTCGGACAGACGAACACTGAAGCTTTCTTT | CASRVGQTNTEAFF
. | . | TRBJ2-2 | TRBV24-1 | TGTGCCACCAGTGATACAGGATCCCCGACCGGGGAGCTGTTTTTT | CATSDTGSPTGELFF
. | TRBD2 | TRBJ2-3 | TRBV2 | TGTGCCAGCAGTGAAGTAGGGACTAGTACCACAGATACGCAGTATTTT | CASSEVGTSTTDTQYF
. | . | TRBJ1-5 | TRBV7-2 | TGTGCCAGCAGCTTAGACGGGGAGGAGAATCAGCCCCAGCATTTT | CASSLDGEENQPQHF
. | . | TRBJ2-1 | TRBV7-2 | TGTGCCAGCAGCTTTGGTGTAGCCTACAATGAGCAGTTCTTC | CASSFGVAYNEQFF
. | . | TRBJ1-5 | TRBV19 | TGTGCCACCATCCCCAGGGGTGGCAATCAGCCCCAGCATTTT | CATIPRGGNQPQHF
. | . | TRBJ2-5 | TRBV12-3/TRBV12-4 | TGTGCCAGCAGTTTACAGCAAGAGACCCAGTACTTC | CASSLQQETQYF
. | . | TRBJ1-3 | TRBV28 | TGTGCCAGCAGTGTAGCTGGAAACACCATATATTTT | CASSVAGNTIYF
once | . | TRBJ1-2 | TRBV5-4 | TGTGCCAGCAGCACGGGGGGTCGGGGGGTTACCTATGGCTACACCTTC | CASSTGGRGVTYGYTF
. | . | TRBJ1-5 | TRBV30 | TGTGCCTGGAGTGTACGGTCTGATCAGCCCCAGCATTTT | CAWSVRSDQPQHF
. | . | TRBJ1-3 | TRBV28 | TGTGCCAGCAGTTTAGGGGACATATATTCTGGAAACACCATATATTTT | CASSLGDIYSGNTIYF
. | TRBD1 | TRBJ1-3 | TRBV11-2 | TGTGCCAGCAGGTGGTTACAGGGGACTGGAAACACCATATATTTT | CASRWLQGTGNTIYF
. | . | TRBJ1-1 | TRBV5-1 | TGCGCCAGCGGTCGGCCGGGGTACACTGAAGCTTTCTTT | CASGRPGYTEAFF
. | TRBD2 | TRBJ2-3 | TRBV30 | TGTGCCTGGACCGCGGGACTAGCCAACCGGGCAGGTACGCAGTATTTT | CAWTAGLANRAGTQYF
. | . | TRBJ1-6 | TRBV30 | TGTGCCTGGAAGAGGTATTCACCCCTCCACTTT | CAWKRYSPLHF
. | TRBD1 | TRBJ1-2 | TRBV27 | TGTGCCAGCAGTTTAGCCCCAGGGGGCAGCGGCTACACCTTC | CASSLAPGGSGYTF
. | TRBD1 | TRBJ1-4 | TRBV5-1 | TGCGCCAGCAGCGCGGGGACAGGGAGTTCGAAACTGTTTTTT | CASSAGTGSSKLFF